This entry is about one T cell receptor (beta chain). Its antigen is as yet unknown. Unmatched junction bases numbered 8, after V lost 3 bases and J lost 7 bases. Germline V gene lookup returns CDR1 GTSNPN and CDR2 SVGIG (reference sequence). The CDR3 extends over 13 amino acids. The data were obtained in a study of post-analysis software for immune sequencing data. Study at large: Clinical courses comprised relapsing-remitting, secondary progressive and progressive-relapsing multiple sclerosis.

Prepared libraries of TCR beta cDNA carried unique molecular identifiers. TCRdb called the PCR reads again in MiXCR, with one record for every CDR3 protein. In the table there are about 820,000 distinct CDR3 sequences, about 53% of which are singletons. Findings of the study overall: Relative to controls, patients had 4 or 5 TRBV segments at higher frequency, with TRBV5-6, TRBV5-1 and TRBV20-1 among these. Comparison with controls showed significantly lower normalized Chao1 diversity in multiple sclerosis patients. Co-batched samples clustered tightly together by F measure.

This sequence was found in a girl under 18 with multiple sclerosis. The gene calls are TRBV30 and TRBJ2-5, with 7 bases identical to TRBD2. The specimen was blood. CDR3 amino acids: CAWRPAGSGTQYF. The DNA for the CDR3 is TGTGCCTGGAGGCCAGCGGGATCTGGGACCCAGTACTTC.